This TCR beta chain was recorded in a study of T cell changes during pregnancy in multiple sclerosis. TCRdb keeps only in-frame clones here, not all; method: immunoSEQ multiplex PCR. The repertoire holds roughly 80,000 clones, roughly 90% seen once, with 1.5% to 2% in the top ten. The CDR3 length is 14 residues. Germline CDR1 is KGHSH and CDR2 is LQKENI. V trimming: 3 bases; J trimming: 3 bases; junction bases outside the gene matches: 5. This TCR was sampled from a female donor with multiple sclerosis, enrolled in a pregnancy study. This sample comprised peripheral blood, obtained before pregnancy. The chain uses TRBV18 and TRBJ2-7; 7 bases are a match to TRBD1. The CDR3 protein is CASSPSTGRYEQYF. In DNA form, the CDR3 reads TGTGCCAGCTCACCGTCGACAGGGCGCTACGAGCAGTACTTC.